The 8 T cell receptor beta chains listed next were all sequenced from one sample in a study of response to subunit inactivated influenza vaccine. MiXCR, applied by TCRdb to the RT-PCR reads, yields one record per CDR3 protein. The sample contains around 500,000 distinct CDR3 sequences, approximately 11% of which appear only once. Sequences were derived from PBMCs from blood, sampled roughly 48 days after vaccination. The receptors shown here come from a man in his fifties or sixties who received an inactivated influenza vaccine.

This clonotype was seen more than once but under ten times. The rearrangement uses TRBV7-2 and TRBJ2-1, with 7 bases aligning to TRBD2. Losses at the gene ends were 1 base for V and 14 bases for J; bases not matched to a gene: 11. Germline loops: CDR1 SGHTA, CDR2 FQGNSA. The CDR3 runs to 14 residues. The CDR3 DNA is TGTGCCAGCAGCTTAGGAAGCGGCGGCGGGGGAAAGTTCTTC. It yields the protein CASSLGSGGGGKFF.

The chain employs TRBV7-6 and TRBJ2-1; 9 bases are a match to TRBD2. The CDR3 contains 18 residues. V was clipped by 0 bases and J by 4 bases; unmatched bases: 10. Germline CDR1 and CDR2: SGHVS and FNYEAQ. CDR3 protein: CASSLAWRGGRGYNEQFF. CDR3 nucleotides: TGTGCCAGCAGCTTAGCTTGGCGGGGGGGCAGGGGGTACAATGAGCAGTTCTTC.

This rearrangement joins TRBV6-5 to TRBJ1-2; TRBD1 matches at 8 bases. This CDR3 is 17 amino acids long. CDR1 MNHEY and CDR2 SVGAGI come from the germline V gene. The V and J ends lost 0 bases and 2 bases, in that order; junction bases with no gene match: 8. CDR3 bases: TGTGCCAGCAGTTACTCAAAAGACAGGGGCTCCAACTATGGCTACACCTTC. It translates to CASSYSKDRGSNYGYTF.

The CDR3 region is CASSLERAGLGANTEAFF. The CDR3 nucleotides are TGTGCCAGCAGCTTAGAAAGAGCAGGGCTTGGAGCGAACACTGAAGCTTTCTTT. The chain has TRBV11-2 and TRBJ1-1; possible D gene TRBD1, 5 bases. V shed 0 bases and J shed 1 base, with 18 bases lying between them. The CDR3 length is 18 residues. Germline CDR1 reads SGHAT; CDR2 reads FQNNGV.

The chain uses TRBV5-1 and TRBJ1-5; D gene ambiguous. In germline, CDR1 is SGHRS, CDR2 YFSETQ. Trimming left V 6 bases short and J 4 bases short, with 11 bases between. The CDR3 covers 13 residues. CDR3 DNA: TGCGCCAGCAAAGGAGATGTGAATCAGCCCCAGCATTTT. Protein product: CASKGDVNQPQHF.

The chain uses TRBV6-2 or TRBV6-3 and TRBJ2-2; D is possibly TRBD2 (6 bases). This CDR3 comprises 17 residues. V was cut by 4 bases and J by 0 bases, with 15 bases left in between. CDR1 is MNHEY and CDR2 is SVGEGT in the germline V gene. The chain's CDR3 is CASSFTLLAPNTGELFF. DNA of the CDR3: TGTGCCAGCAGTTTTACACTTCTAGCGCCGAACACCGGGGAGCTGTTTTTT.

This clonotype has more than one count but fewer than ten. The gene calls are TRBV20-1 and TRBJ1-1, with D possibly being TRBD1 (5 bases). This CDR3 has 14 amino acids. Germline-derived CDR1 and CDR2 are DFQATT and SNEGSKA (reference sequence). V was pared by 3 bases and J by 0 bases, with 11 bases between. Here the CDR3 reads CSASRDGLNTEAFF. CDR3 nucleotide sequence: TGCAGTGCTAGCCGGGACGGCCTGAACACTGAAGCTTTCTTT.

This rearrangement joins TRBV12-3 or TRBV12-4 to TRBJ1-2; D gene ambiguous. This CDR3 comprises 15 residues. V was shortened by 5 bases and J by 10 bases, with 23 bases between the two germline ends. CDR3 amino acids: CASSPQTGGLFIYTF. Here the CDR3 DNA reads TGTGCCAGCAGTCCACAAACCGGCGGACTCTTTATCTACACCTTC.